These T cell receptor beta chains were read from a single sample in a study of T cell responses to AZD1222 COVID-19 vaccine. Using immunoSEQ multiplex PCR, the repertoire was profiled, and TCRdb retains in-frame clones only, with some absent. The sample holds 90,000 to 110,000 clones, about 80% seen once. Sequencing was performed on peripheral blood, taken on day 0 of AZD1222 vaccination. The origin of the receptors is an adult in good health. Each CDR3 is given with its conserved first and last residue. Each record gives: J gene, V gene, clone size, D gene, CDR3 protein, CDR3 DNA. The D gene is left open where the match is weak. Clone sizes are given selectively: once, few, many, or a class where the clone is expanded.

TRBJ2-2,TRBV5-1,.,.,CASSFGGANPGELFF,TGCGCCAGCAGCTTTGGGGGCGCAAACCCCGGGGAGCTGTTTTTT
TRBJ2-5,TRBV15,few,.,CATRGSGLGETQYF,TGTGCCACCAGGGGTTCGGGGCTCGGGGAGACCCAGTACTTC
TRBJ1-1,TRBV7-3,.,.,CASSSGSNTEAFF,TGTGCCAGCAGCTCGGGATCGAACACTGAAGCTTTCTTT
TRBJ2-5,TRBV3-1/TRBV3-2,.,.,CASSLYQETQYF,TGTGCCAGCAGTCTTTACCAAGAGACCCAGTACTTC
TRBJ1-2,TRBV6-2/TRBV6-3,.,.,CASSHPGRNYGYTF,TGTGCCAGCAGTCACCCGGGACGGAACTATGGCTACACCTTC
TRBJ2-7,TRBV6-5,.,.,CASSYIGLALGEQYF,TGTGCCAGCAGTTACATAGGGTTGGCACTTGGAGAGCAGTACTTC
TRBJ1-1,TRBV5-1,.,TRBD1,CASSLARTGEAFF,TGCGCCAGCAGCTTGGCCCGGACAGGAGAAGCTTTCTTT
TRBJ1-1,TRBV11-1,.,.,CASSLAGGSMNTEAFF,TGTGCCAGCAGCTTAGCGGGAGGGTCGATGAACACTGAAGCTTTCTTT
TRBJ2-5,TRBV7-6,.,TRBD2,CASSFTTSGFQETQYF,TGTGCCAGCAGCTTCACGACTAGCGGCTTCCAAGAGACCCAGTACTTC
TRBJ1-1,TRBV6-5,.,.,CASSYSWGRDTEAFF,TGTGCCAGCAGTTACTCATGGGGTAGGGACACTGAAGCTTTCTTT
TRBJ2-6,TRBV5-4,.,.,CASSLVAMSAGLAGANVLTF,TGTGCCAGCAGCTTGGTGGCCATGAGCGCCGGGCTCGCTGGGGCCAACGTCCTGACTTTC
TRBJ1-3,TRBV5-6,.,.,CASSPGTGNTIYF,TGTGCCAGCAGCCCGGGCACTGGAAACACCATATATTTT
TRBJ1-5,TRBV7-6,few,.,CASSSHASGERPQHF,TGTGCCAGCAGCTCCCACGCCAGTGGAGAGAGGCCCCAGCATTTT
TRBJ1-6,TRBV27,.,.,CASSRGASSYNSPLHF,TGTGCCAGCAGCCGGGGGGCAAGCTCCTATAATTCACCCCTCCACTTT
TRBJ1-2,TRBV5-4,.,TRBD1,CASSLDQRGRDGYTF,TGTGCCAGCAGCTTGGATCAGAGGGGGCGGGATGGCTACACCTTC
TRBJ1-1,TRBV2,.,.,CASSFQNTEAFF,TGTGCCAGCTCTTTTCAGAACACTGAAGCTTTCTTT
TRBJ1-2,TRBV5-5,.,.,CASSFINQPYGYTF,TGTGCCAGCAGCTTCATTAACCAGCCCTATGGCTACACCTTC
TRBJ2-7,TRBV4-1,few,.,CASSQEEGGTYEQYF,TGCGCCAGCAGCCAAGAAGAGGGGGGAACCTACGAGCAGTACTTC
TRBJ2-7,TRBV6-1,.,.,CASSEVSREQYF,TGTGCCAGCAGTGAAGTTAGTCGCGAGCAGTACTTC
TRBJ1-2,TRBV7-8,once,.,CASSLGGLNYGYTF,TGTGCCAGCAGCTTAGGGGGGCTCAACTATGGCTACACCTTC
TRBJ2-1,TRBV7-9,.,.,CASSASGEVIYNEQFF,TGTGCCAGCAGCGCCTCAGGGGAAGTTATTTACAATGAGCAGTTCTTC
TRBJ1-2,TRBV7-9,once,.,CASSLSGGADNGYTF,TGTGCCAGCAGCTTAAGCGGGGGCGCAGACAATGGCTACACCTTC
TRBJ1-1,TRBV13,.,.,CASSFRDWGTEAFF,TGTGCCAGCAGCTTCAGGGATTGGGGGACTGAAGCTTTCTTT
TRBJ2-3,TRBV21-1,once,.,CASSKGPRRGGTDTQYF,TGTGCCAGCAGCAAAGGCCCTCGGCGGGGGGGCACAGATACGCAGTATTTT
TRBJ1-4,TRBV6-5,once,.,CASSYSLDGNEKLFF,TGTGCCAGCAGTTATTCCCTGGACGGGAATGAAAAACTGTTTTTT
TRBJ1-5,TRBV7-8,.,TRBD1,CASSLQGDNQPQHF,TGTGCCAGCAGCTTGCAGGGGGACAATCAGCCCCAGCATTTT
TRBJ1-1,TRBV6-1,.,TRBD1,CASSVLPGQKNTEAFF,TGTGCCAGCAGTGTACTTCCGGGACAGAAAAACACTGAAGCTTTCTTT
TRBJ2-5,TRBV5-4,.,TRBD1,CASSPGTGNQETQYF,TGTGCCAGCAGTCCCGGGACAGGGAACCAAGAGACCCAGTACTTC
TRBJ2-2,TRBV21-1,.,.,CASGLRTGLNTGELFF,TGTGCCAGCGGGCTACGGACAGGCTTAAACACCGGGGAGCTGTTTTTT
TRBJ2-5,TRBV6-6,.,TRBD2,CASSSFSTLAGGVQETQYF,TGTGCCAGCAGCTCCTTTTCGACACTAGCGGGGGGAGTCCAAGAGACCCAGTACTTC
TRBJ2-1,TRBV4-3,.,.,CASSQGGSYNEQFF,TGCGCCAGCAGCCAAGGGGGCTCCTACAATGAGCAGTTCTTC
TRBJ1-2,TRBV7-9,few,.,CASSPPVRAGSYTF,TGTGCCAGCAGCCCCCCCGTGAGAGCGGGATCCTACACCTTC
TRBJ1-2,TRBV28,.,TRBD1,CASSLTGGGYGYTF,TGTGCCAGCAGTTTGACAGGGGGCGGCTATGGCTACACCTTC
TRBJ2-1,TRBV18,.,TRBD2,CASSPFYVSGGPNSYNEQFF,TGTGCCAGCTCACCGTTCTATGTTAGCGGGGGGCCAAACTCCTACAATGAGCAGTTCTTC
TRBJ1-5,TRBV18,once,TRBD1,CASSPFFVPDRGRNQPQHF,TGTGCCAGCTCACCATTTTTTGTCCCGGACAGGGGGCGAAATCAGCCCCAGCATTTT
TRBJ1-6,TRBV2,.,.,CASRELNRNSPLHF,TGTGCCAGCAGAGAACTTAACAGGAATTCACCCCTCCACTTT
TRBJ2-1,TRBV11-2,.,.,CASMTGGSSYNEQFF,TGTGCCAGCATGACTGGGGGAAGCTCCTACAATGAGCAGTTCTTC
TRBJ2-5,TRBV7-2,.,TRBD2,CASSPWGSSGGSRETQYF,TGTGCCAGCAGCCCCTGGGGGTCTAGCGGGGGGTCTCGGGAGACCCAGTACTTC
TRBJ1-2,TRBV2,.,.,CASSDRFLYGYTF,TGTGCCAGCAGTGACAGGTTTCTCTATGGCTACACCTTC
TRBJ2-1,TRBV10-3,.,TRBD2,CAISPGTSGGASYNEQFF,TGTGCCATCAGTCCCGGGACTAGCGGGGGGGCTTCCTACAATGAGCAGTTCTTC
TRBJ2-7,TRBV27,.,.,CASSLLGREEQYF,TGTGCCAGCAGTTTACTGGGTCGCGAAGAGCAGTACTTC
TRBJ1-4,TRBV9,few,.,CASSRWGGDEKLFF,TGTGCCAGCAGCCGTTGGGGTGGTGATGAAAAACTGTTTTTT
TRBJ1-3,TRBV29-1,.,.,CSVERAPGNTIYF,TGCAGCGTTGAAAGGGCCCCTGGAAACACCATATATTTT
TRBJ1-1,TRBV12-3/TRBV12-4,.,.,CASSFGRNTEAFF,TGTGCCAGCAGTTTCGGCAGGAACACTGAAGCTTTCTTT
TRBJ2-3,TRBV3-1/TRBV3-2,few,TRBD1,CASSQGGTASTQYF,TGTGCCAGCAGCCAAGGGGGGACAGCAAGTACGCAGTATTTT
TRBJ1-1,TRBV7-9,.,TRBD1,CASSLVIGTGAMGTEAFF,TGTGCCAGCAGCTTAGTGATTGGGACAGGAGCCATGGGCACTGAAGCTTTCTTT